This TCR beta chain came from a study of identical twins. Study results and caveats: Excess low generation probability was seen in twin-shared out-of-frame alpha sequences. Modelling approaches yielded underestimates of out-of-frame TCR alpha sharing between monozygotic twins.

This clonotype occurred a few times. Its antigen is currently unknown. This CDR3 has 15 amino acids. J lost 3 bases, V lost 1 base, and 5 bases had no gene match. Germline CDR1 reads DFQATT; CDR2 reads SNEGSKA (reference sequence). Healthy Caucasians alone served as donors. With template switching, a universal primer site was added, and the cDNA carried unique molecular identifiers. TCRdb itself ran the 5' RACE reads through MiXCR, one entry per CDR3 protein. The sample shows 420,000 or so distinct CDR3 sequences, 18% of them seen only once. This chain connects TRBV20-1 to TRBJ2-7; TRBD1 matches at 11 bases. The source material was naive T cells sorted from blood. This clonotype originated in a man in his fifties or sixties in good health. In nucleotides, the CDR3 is TGCAGTGCTAGAGCTCCGGGACAGGGGGGCTACGAGCAGTACTTC. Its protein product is CSARAPGQGGYEQYF.